Listed here are 4 T cell receptor beta chains from one sample, sequenced in a study of blood T cell repertoires in COVID-19. Profiled with immunoSEQ multiplex PCR; TCRdb holds only in-frame clones, not every one. Of roughly 150,000 clones in the sample, about 80% are singletons; the top ten hold 11%. The specimen was peripheral blood. The source of these receptors is a man between 65 and 85 years old with active or convalescent COVID-19.

The V call is TRBV6-5, the J call TRBJ2-7, with TRBD1 matching 8 bases. CDR1 is MNHEY and CDR2 is SVGAGI in the germline V gene. The CDR3 loop spans 13 amino acids. Trimming took 8 bases from V and 4 from J; bases not matched to a gene: 7. CDR3 sequence (DNA): TGTGCCAGCTCCGGGACAGGATGGTACGAGCAGTACTTC. It translates to CASSGTGWYEQYF.

V and J are TRBV6-5 and TRBJ1-1; 9 bases line up with TRBD1. The V gene's germline CDR1 is MNHEY and CDR2 SVGAGI. The CDR3 has 15 residues. The V and J ends lost 5 bases and 3 bases, in that order; junction bases with no gene match: 7. This CDR3 is CASSPGQGWDTEAFF. The CDR3 DNA reads TGTGCCAGCAGTCCCGGACAGGGGTGGGACACTGAAGCTTTCTTT.

V is TRBV28 and J is TRBJ2-7, with 9 bases fitting TRBD2. This CDR3 is built from 16 residues. Germline-derived CDR1 and CDR2 are MDHEN and SYDVKM. With 5 bases clipped from V and 5 bases from J, the junction kept 13 bases outside the gene matches. This chain's CDR3 is CASSPRFGAGGHEQYF. In nucleotides, the CDR3 is TGTGCCAGCAGTCCTCGCTTTGGAGCGGGAGGCCACGAGCAGTACTTC.

The chain combines TRBV7-2 with TRBJ1-2; 7 nucleotides agree with TRBD1. CDR1 SGHTA and CDR2 FQGNSA come from the germline V gene. The J segment lost 5 bases and the V segment lost 5 bases, leaving 8 bases of the junction unmatched. This CDR3 is built from 14 residues. The CDR3 nucleotides are TGTGCCAGCAGCCCCGGGGACAGCCAGTATGGCTACACCTTC. It is translated as CASSPGDSQYGYTF. The entire variable domain, with the rest obtained from reference TRBV7-2 and TRBJ1-2, is as follows: GAGVSQSPSNKVTEKGKDVELRCDPISGHTALYWYRQSLGQGLEFLIYFQGNSAPDKSGLPSDRFSAERTGGSVSTLTIQRTQQEDSAVYLCASSPGDSQYGYTFGSGTRLTVV.